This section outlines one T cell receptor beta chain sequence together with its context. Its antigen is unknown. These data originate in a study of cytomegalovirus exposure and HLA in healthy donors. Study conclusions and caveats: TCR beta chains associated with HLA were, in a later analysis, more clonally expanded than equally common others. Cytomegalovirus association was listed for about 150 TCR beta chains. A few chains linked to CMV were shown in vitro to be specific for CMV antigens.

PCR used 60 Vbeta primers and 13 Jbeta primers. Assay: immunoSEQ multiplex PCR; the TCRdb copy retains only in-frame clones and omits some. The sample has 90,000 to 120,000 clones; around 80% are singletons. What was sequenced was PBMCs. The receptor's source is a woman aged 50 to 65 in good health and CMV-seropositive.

Here the CDR3 DNA reads TGTGCCAGCAGTCCCATACGTGCAGGGGGCACTGAAGCTTTCTTT. Its translation is CASSPIRAGGTEAFF. This chain joins TRBV27 and TRBJ1-1; 7 bases align to TRBD1. After removal of 5 bases from V and 4 bases from J, the junction contained 10 bases not matched to a gene. The CDR3 is 15 residues long. Germline V lookup: CDR1 MNHEY, CDR2 SMNVEV (reference sequence).